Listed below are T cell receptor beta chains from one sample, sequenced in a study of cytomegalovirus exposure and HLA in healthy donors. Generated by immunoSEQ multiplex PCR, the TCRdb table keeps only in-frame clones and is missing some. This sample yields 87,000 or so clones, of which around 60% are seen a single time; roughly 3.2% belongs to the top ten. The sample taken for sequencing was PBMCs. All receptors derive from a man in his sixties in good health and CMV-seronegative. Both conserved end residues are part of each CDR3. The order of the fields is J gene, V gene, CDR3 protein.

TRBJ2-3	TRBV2	CASSGGHRDTQYF
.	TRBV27	CARTGLAPDEQYF
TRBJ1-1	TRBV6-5	CASSRGQMNTEAFF
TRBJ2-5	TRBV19	CASSRLAGGPVETQYF
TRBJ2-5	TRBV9	CASSGLGHVQETQYF
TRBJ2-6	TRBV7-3	CASSLTLSGANVLTF
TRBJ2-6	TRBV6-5	CASRGPGANVLTF
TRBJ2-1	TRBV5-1	CASSLVGSYNEQFF
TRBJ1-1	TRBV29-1	CSVVRVGAGDLNTEAFF
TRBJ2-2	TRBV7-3	CASSLNAGGIGGELFF